The sequence of this TCR beta chain was determined in a study of T-cell reconstitution after alpha-beta-depleted transplantation in children. Per germline, CDR1 SQVTM and CDR2 ANQGSEA. The CDR3 is made up of 12 amino acids. V lost 4 bases and J 2 bases, leaving 8 bases between the germline ends. The TCRbeta library incorporated unique molecular identifiers. TCRdb reprocessed the PCR reads with MiXCR, giving one entry per CDR3 protein. The sample includes some 640,000 distinct CDR3 sequences, about 15% seen only once; the top ten take 1.1%. This clonotype was counted ten times or more. The source is a human donor who donated a stem cell graft to a child with acute myeloid leukemia. V and J are TRBV29-1 and TRBJ2-5, with D possibly being TRBD1 (5 bases). Sequenced material: PBMCs from the stem cell graft donor, taken from the stem cell graft. CDR3 residues: CSVGKGQETQYF. DNA for the CDR3: TGCAGCGTTGGAAAGGGGCAAGAGACCCAGTACTTC.